This record covers a single TCR beta chain. TCRdb called the reads again in MiXCR, with one record for every CDR3 protein. Of about 300,000 distinct CDR3 sequences listed, 9.6% are singletons. The source of the sample is a study of T cell repertoires in cytomegalovirus infection. CDR1 and CDR2 from the germline V gene are MGHDK and SYGVNS. This CDR3 region has 12 residues. The V and J ends lost 4 bases and 3 bases respectively, with 5 bases between them. The sample was PBMCs. This chain joins TRBV25-1 and TRBJ2-3; a possible D gene is TRBD2 (5 bases). The receptor was derived from a human donor in good health (CMV status not recorded). Some clones in this sample may be carry-over from other donors' samples. CDR3 protein: CASSGTTDTQYF. The CDR3 region has the DNA TGTGCCAGCAGTGGGACTACAGATACGCAGTATTTT. The full variable domain, with the rest looked up from reference TRBV25-1 and TRBJ2-3, is EADIYQTPRYLVIGTGKKITLECSQTMGHDKMYWYQQDPGMELHLIHYSYGVNSTEKGDLSSESTVSRIRTEHFPLTLESARPSHTSQYLCASSGTTDTQYFGPGTRLTVL.